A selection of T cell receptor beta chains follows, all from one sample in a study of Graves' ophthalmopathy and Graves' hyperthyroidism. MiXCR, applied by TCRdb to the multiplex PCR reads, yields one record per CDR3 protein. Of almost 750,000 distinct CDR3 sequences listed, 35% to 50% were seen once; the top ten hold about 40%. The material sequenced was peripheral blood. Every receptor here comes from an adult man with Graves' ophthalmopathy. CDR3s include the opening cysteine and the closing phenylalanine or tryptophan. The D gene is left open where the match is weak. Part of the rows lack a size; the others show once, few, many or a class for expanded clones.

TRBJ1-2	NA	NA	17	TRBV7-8	CASSLDTLRGAGYGYTF	TGTGCCAGCAGCTTAGATACCCTTAGAGGGGCCGGCTATGGCTACACCTTC
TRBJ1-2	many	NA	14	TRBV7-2	CASSLQLGDYGYTF	TGTGCCAGCAGCTTACAGCTAGGTGACTATGGCTACACCTTC
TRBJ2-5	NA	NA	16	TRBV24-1	CATSSIGMTDQETQYF	TGTGCCACCAGTAGTATCGGAATGACAGATCAAGAGACCCAGTACTTC
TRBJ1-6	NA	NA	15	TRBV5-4	CASSDRIAYNSPLHF	TGTGCCAGCAGTGACAGGATTGCCTATAATTCACCCCTCCACTTT
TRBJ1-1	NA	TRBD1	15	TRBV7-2	CASSLARGGSTEAFF	TGTGCCAGCAGCTTAGCCAGGGGGGGTAGCACTGAAGCTTTCTTT
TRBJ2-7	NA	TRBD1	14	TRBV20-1	CSAIRTGQSYEQYF	TGCAGTGCAATCCGGACAGGGCAGTCCTACGAGCAGTACTTC
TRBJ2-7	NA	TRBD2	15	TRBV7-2	CASSQLSSGSGEQYF	TGCGCCAGCAGCCAACTAAGTAGCGGGAGTGGGGAGCAGTACTTC
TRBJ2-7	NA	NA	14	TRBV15	CATSGSGPTYEQYF	TGTGCCACCAGCGGGTCAGGGCCTACCTACGAGCAGTACTTC
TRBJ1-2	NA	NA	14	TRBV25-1	CASSQDFGGNGYTF	TGTGCCAGCAGCCAAGATTTTGGGGGAAATGGCTACACCTTC
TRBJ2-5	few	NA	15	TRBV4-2	CASSQDWLGKETQYF	TGTGCCAGCAGCCAAGATTGGCTAGGAAAAGAGACCCAGTACTTC
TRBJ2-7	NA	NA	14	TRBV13	CASSFVGTQYEQYF	TGTGCCAGCAGTTTTGTCGGTACCCAATACGAGCAGTACTTC
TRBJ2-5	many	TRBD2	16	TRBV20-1	CSAIPGLAGGGETQYF	TGCAGTGCCATACCGGGACTAGCGGGGGGCGGGGAGACCCAGTACTTC
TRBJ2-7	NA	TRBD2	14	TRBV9	CASSETSGGAKQYF	TGTGCCAGCAGTGAAACTAGCGGGGGGGCAAAACAGTACTTC
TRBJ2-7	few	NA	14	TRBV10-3	CATQLDGSSYEQYF	TGTGCCACCCAACTCGACGGGAGCTCCTACGAGCAGTACTTC
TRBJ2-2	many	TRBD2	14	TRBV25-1	CASSASGSTGELFF	TGCGCCAGCTCGGCTAGCGGGAGTACCGGGGAGCTGTTTTTT
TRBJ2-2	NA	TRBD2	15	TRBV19	CASSILAGGTGELFF	TGTGCCAGTAGTATCCTAGCGGGGGGCACCGGGGAGCTGTTTTTT
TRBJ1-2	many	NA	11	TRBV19	CASSIGDGYTF	TGTGCCAGTAGTATAGGAGATGGCTACACCTTC
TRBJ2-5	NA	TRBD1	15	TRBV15	CATSGDRGRGETQYF	TGTGCCACCAGCGGGGACAGGGGGAGAGGAGAGACCCAGTACTTC
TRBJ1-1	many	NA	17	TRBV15	CATSRDSSSGSGTEAFF	TGTGCCACCAGCAGAGATTCGTCGTCGGGGAGTGGCACTGAAGCTTTCTTT
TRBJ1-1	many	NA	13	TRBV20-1	CSAPPGMNTEAFF	TGCAGTGCTCCCCCGGGAATGAACACTGAAGCTTTCTTT
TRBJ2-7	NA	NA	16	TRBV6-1	CASSLGGHTIPYEQYF	TGTGCCAGCAGCCTCGGTGGGCATACCATCCCCTACGAGCAGTACTTC
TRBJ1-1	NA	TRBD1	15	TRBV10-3	CASQGQGGWSTEAFF	TGTGCCAGTCAAGGACAGGGGGGCTGGAGCACTGAAGCTTTCTTT
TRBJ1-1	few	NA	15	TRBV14	CASSLMGGGSTEAFF	TGTGCCAGCAGTTTAATGGGCGGGGGGAGCACTGAAGCTTTCTTT
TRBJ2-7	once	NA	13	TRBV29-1	CSSPIGSRHEQYF	TGCAGCAGTCCCATCGGTAGCCGGCACGAGCAGTACTTC
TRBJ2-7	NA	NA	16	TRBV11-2	CASSFSPSGLSYEQYF	TGTGCCAGCAGCTTTTCCCCCAGCGGGCTTTCCTACGAGCAGTACTTC
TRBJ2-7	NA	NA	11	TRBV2	CASINRAEQYF	TGTGCCAGCATAAACAGGGCCGAGCAGTACTTC
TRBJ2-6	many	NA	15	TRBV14	CASSPSSSGANVLTF	TGTGCCAGCAGCCCTTCCAGCTCTGGGGCCAACGTCCTGACTTTC
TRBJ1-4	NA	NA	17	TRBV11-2	CASSLGLGARADEKLFF	TGTGCCAGCAGCTTAGGTTTGGGGGCCCGGGCTGATGAAAAACTGTTTTTT
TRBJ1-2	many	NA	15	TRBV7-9	CASSLALSSRTGYTF	TGTGCCAGCAGCTTAGCGCTCTCTTCTAGAACGGGCTACACCTTC
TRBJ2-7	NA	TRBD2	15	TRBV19	CASSGPGTSFAEQYF	TGTGCCAGTAGTGGTCCCGGGACTAGCTTCGCCGAGCAGTACTTC
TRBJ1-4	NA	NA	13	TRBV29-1	CSVVIATNEKLFF	TGCAGCGTTGTTATTGCGACTAATGAAAAACTGTTTTTT
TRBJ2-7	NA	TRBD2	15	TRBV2	CASTTTSGSSYEQYF	TGTGCCAGCACCACGACTAGCGGGAGCTCCTACGAGCAGTACTTC
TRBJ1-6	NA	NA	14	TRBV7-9	CASSQGVENSPLHF	TGTGCCAGCAGCCAAGGGGTTGAGAATTCACCCCTCCACTTT
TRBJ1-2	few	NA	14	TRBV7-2	CASSPQGEIGGYTF	TGTGCCAGCAGCCCACAGGGTGAGATCGGAGGCTACACCTTC
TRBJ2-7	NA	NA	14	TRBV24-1	CASSQGRTPYEQYF	TGTGCCAGCAGCCAAGGTCGGACTCCCTACGAGCAGTACTTC
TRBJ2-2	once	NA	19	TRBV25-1	CASSGGRQVLSSNTGELFF	TGTGCCAGCAGTGGGGGACGACAGGTGTTAAGTTCGAACACCGGGGAGCTGTTTTTT
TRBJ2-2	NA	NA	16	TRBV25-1	CASSYIAASNTGELFF	TGTGCCAGCAGTTACATAGCGGCGTCGAACACCGGGGAGCTGTTTTTT
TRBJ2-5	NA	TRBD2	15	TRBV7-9	CASSSLWDYEETQYF	TGTGCCAGCAGCTCGCTATGGGACTATGAAGAGACCCAGTACTTC
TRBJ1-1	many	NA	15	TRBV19	CASSIGVGPNTEAFF	TGTGCCAGTAGTATAGGGGTGGGGCCAAACACTGAAGCTTTCTTT
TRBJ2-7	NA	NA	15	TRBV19	CASSFAPDTSYEQYF	TGTGCCAGTAGTTTTGCCCCGGACACGTCCTACGAGCAGTACTTC
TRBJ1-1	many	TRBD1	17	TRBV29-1	CSVEGRLDRGVGTEAFF	TGCAGCGTTGAAGGCCGCCTCGACAGGGGAGTGGGCACTGAAGCTTTCTTT
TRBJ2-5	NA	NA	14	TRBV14	CASSFQRAEETQYF	TGTGCCAGCAGCTTCCAACGGGCAGAAGAGACCCAGTACTTC
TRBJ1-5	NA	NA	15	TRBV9	CASSVDGGLGQPQHF	TGTGCCAGCAGCGTAGATGGGGGATTGGGTCAGCCCCAGCATTTT
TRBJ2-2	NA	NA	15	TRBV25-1	CASSPQWTYIGELFF	TGTGCCAGCAGCCCCCAATGGACATATATCGGGGAGCTGTTTTTT
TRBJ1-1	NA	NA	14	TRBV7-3	CASSPDPQNTEAFF	TGTGCCAGCAGCCCAGACCCCCAGAACACTGAAGCTTTCTTT
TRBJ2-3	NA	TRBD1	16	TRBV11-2	CASSFGQGFGTDTQYF	TGTGCCAGCAGCTTTGGACAGGGGTTCGGTACAGATACGCAGTATTTT
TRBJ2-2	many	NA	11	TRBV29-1	CSVLTKGELFF	TGCAGCGTCCTGACCAAGGGGGAGCTGTTTTTT
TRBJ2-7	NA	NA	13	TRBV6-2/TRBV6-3	CASSYGSFYEQYF	TGTGCCAGCAGTTACGGGTCGTTCTACGAGCAGTACTTC
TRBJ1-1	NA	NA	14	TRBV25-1	CASSLSSAGGEAFF	TGTGCCAGCAGTTTATCCTCTGCCGGGGGTGAAGCTTTCTTT
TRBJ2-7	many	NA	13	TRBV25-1	CAVSQGGLYEQYF	TGTGCCGTATCCCAGGGGGGACTCTACGAGCAGTACTTC
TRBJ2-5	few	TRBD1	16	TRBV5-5	CASSLEDRSIQETQYF	TGTGCCAGCAGCTTAGAGGACAGGAGCATCCAAGAGACCCAGTACTTC
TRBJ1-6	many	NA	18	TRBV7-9	CASSSRQPEPPYNSPLHF	TGTGCCAGCAGCTCACGACAGCCCGAACCCCCCTATAATTCACCCCTCCACTTT
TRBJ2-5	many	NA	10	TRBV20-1	CSASWETQYF	TGCAGTGCTAGTTGGGAGACCCAGTACTTC
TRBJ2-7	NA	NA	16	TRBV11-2	CASSRYSVRKKREQYF	TGTGCCAGCAGTCGATATAGCGTGAGAAAAAAGCGCGAGCAGTACTTC
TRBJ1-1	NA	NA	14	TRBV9	CASSVATANTEAFF	TGTGCCAGCAGCGTAGCAACAGCGAACACTGAAGCTTTCTTT
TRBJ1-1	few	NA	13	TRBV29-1	CSVEPTENTEAFF	TGCAGCGTTGAACCAACAGAGAACACTGAAGCTTTCTTT
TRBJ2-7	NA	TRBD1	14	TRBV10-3	CAIRQPQGAYEQYF	TGTGCCATCAGACAGCCACAGGGGGCCTACGAGCAGTACTTC
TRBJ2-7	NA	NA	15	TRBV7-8	CAGSLDEGASYEQYF	TGTGCCGGCAGCTTAGACGAAGGGGCGTCCTACGAGCAGTACTTC
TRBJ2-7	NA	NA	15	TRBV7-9	CASSLAREQGVVEYF	TGTGCCAGCAGCTTAGCCAGGGAACAGGGCGTGGTAGAGTACTTC